This T cell receptor beta chain was captured in a study of monozygotic twins with inflammatory bowel disease. UMIs with a 6-nucleotide sample barcode were added by template switching. With the 5' RACE reads reprocessed, TCRdb shows one record per CDR3 protein and no DNA. This sample contains 300,000 to 450,000 distinct CDR3 sequences. The CDR3 is 15 residues long. Germline V gene data show CDR1 as SGHTA and CDR2 as FQGTGA. Sequencing used blood. The chain joins TRBV7-3 to TRBJ2-6. The sequence was collected from a human donor with ulcerative colitis or Crohn's disease, or a healthy co-twin of an affected twin (not recorded which). The CDR3: CASSLRQAGANVLTF. Combining the CDR3 with reference TRBV7-3 and TRBJ2-6 gives the whole variable domain GAGVSQTPSNKVTEKGKYVELRCDPISGHTALYWYRQSLGQGPEFLIYFQGTGAADDSGLPNDRFFAVRPEGSVSTLKIQRTERGDSAVYLCASSLRQAGANVLTFGAGSRLTVL.